These 22 T cell receptor beta chains were sequenced from one sample in a study of cytomegalovirus exposure and HLA in healthy donors. Primers: 60 Vbeta forward and 13 Jbeta reverse. Profiling relied on immunoSEQ multiplex PCR, and the TCRdb table lists in-frame clones only, not all of them. The data hold about 69,000 clones, with approximately 72% observed a single time. The sample was PBMCs. The receptors shown here come from a woman in her thirties in good health and CMV-seronegative.

In this sample, this clone turned up once. The chain links TRBV6-1 to TRBJ2-7; tentatively, D is TRBD2 (6 bases). The CDR3 totals 14 residues. With 0 bases removed from V and 3 bases from J, the gap between germline ends came to 9 bases. Germline V gives CDR1 MNHNS, CDR2 SASEGT. Here the CDR3 DNA reads TGTGCCAGCAGTGAAGCCGGGACTTTCTACGAGCAGTACTTC. Protein sequence: CASSEAGTFYEQYF.

This chain uses TRBV4-1 with TRBJ1-2; 7 positions agree with TRBD1. Germline V lookup: CDR1 MGHRA, CDR2 YSYEKL. V was clipped by 3 bases and J by 4 bases; unmatched bases: 8. This CDR3 contains 15 residues. The CDR3 coding sequence is TGCGCCAGCAGCCAGGGGGACAGTAACTTCTATGGCTACACCTTC. Translating it yields CASSQGDSNFYGYTF.

The J gene is TRBJ1-6, the V gene TRBV5-4; 8 bases line up with TRBD1. CDR1 and CDR2 (germline): SGHNT, YYREEE (reference sequence). CDR3 length equals 16 residues. The trim removed 4 bases at V and 10 bases at J, leaving 13 bases unmatched. CDR3 residues: CASSRGWSGGASPLHF. CDR3 in DNA: TGTGCCAGCAGCCGCGGATGGTCAGGGGGCGCCTCACCCCTCCACTTT. The full variable domain, with the rest looked up from reference TRBV5-4 and TRBJ1-6, is ETGVTQSPTHLIKTRGQQVTLRCSSQSGHNTVSWYQQALGQGPQFIFQYYREEENGRGNFPPRFSGLQFPNYSSELNVNALELDDSALYLCASSRGWSGGASPLHFGNGTRLTVT.

The V gene is TRBV6-5, the J gene TRBJ2-7, with D unclear. Per the germline V gene, CDR1 is MNHEY and CDR2 is SVGAGI. The CDR3 length is 13 residues. Trimming took off 2 bases at V and 3 bases at J, with 8 bases between the two ends. CDR3: CASSYARLYEQYF. As DNA, the CDR3 is TGTGCCAGCAGTTACGCAAGACTCTACGAGCAGTACTTC.

This clone has a handful of counts. The rearrangement uses TRBV6-5 and TRBJ1-2; a weak D match, TRBD1 (6 bases). Between the trimmed V and J ends, which lost 6 bases and 8 bases, there was a span of 16 bases. The germline gives CDR1 MNHEY, CDR2 SVGAGI. The CDR3 extends over 13 amino acids. The CDR3 loop reads CASSNLRGAGYTF. The DNA of the CDR3 is TGTGCCAGCAGCAATCTCCGGGGGGCCGGCTACACCTTC.

The J gene is TRBJ1-1, the V gene TRBV19, with TRBD1 matching over 11 bases. CDR3 length equals 16 residues. V was pared by 5 bases and J by 1 base, with 6 bases of the junction left unmatched. CDR1 LNHDA and CDR2 SQIVND come from the germline V gene (reference sequence). In DNA, the CDR3 is TGTGCCAGTAGTCCCCGGACAGGGGGCAGGAACACTGAAGCTTTCTTT. This codes for CASSPRTGGRNTEAFF.

The rearrangement joins TRBV19 to TRBJ2-3; no clear D gene. V was clipped by 3 bases and J by 1 base, with 8 bases between them. This CDR3 is built from 14 residues. Germline V CDR1 and CDR2: LNHDA, SQIVND (reference sequence). For the CDR3, the DNA is TGTGCCAGTAGTATGGGCAGTCGCACAGATACGCAGTATTTT. Translating gives CASSMGSRTDTQYF.

This clone was counted once. This chain links TRBV29-1 with TRBJ2-1, with TRBD2 as a possible D gene (7 bases). CDR1 and CDR2 (germline): SQVTM, ANQGSEA. V was clipped by 1 base and J by 9 bases, with 13 bases between them. This CDR3 has 13 amino acids. The CDR3 DNA follows: TGCAGCGTTGAAGTGGGAGGGGGAGGTGAGCAGTTCTTC. The encoded protein is CSVEVGGGGEQFF.

This chain connects TRBV15 to TRBJ2-4; D call uncertain. Germline values: CDR1 LNHNV, CDR2 YYDKDF (reference sequence). The CDR3 is 14 amino acids. Trimming removed 5 bases from V and 0 bases from J, with 8 bases in between. CDR3 DNA: TGTGCCACCAGCTTCGAGATAGCCAAAAACATTCAGTACTTC. Protein: CATSFEIAKNIQYF.

This clone is labeled as medium-sized. The rearrangement links TRBV5-4 to TRBJ1-3; D is undetermined. Germline CDR1 and CDR2: SGHNT and YYREEE (reference sequence). The CDR3 totals 15 residues. V was shortened by 4 bases and J by 0 bases, with 11 bases between the two germline ends. The CDR3 DNA sequence: TGTGCCAGCAGCCCGACTCCAAGCTCTGGAAACACCATATATTTT. Translated, it gives CASSPTPSSGNTIYF.

The chain recombines TRBV2 with TRBJ1-2; TRBD1 agrees at 7 bases. The CDR3 has 14 residues. Germline assignment: CDR1 SNHLY and CDR2 FYNNEI. J gave up 2 bases and V 6 bases, and 6 bases lay outside the gene matches. The CDR3 protein is CASSGHRGNYGYTF. As DNA, the CDR3 is TGTGCCAGCAGCGGTCACAGGGGAAACTATGGCTACACCTTC.

This rearrangement joins TRBV29-1 to TRBJ2-7; 10 bases map to TRBD1. Germline assignment: CDR1 SQVTM and CDR2 ANQGSEA. Trimming took 4 bases from V and 4 from J; bases not matched to a gene: 4. The CDR3 is 13 residues long. This CDR3 is CSVVGDRGYEQYF. As DNA, the CDR3 is TGCAGCGTTGTGGGGGACAGGGGATACGAGCAGTACTTC.

The gene calls are TRBV7-9 and TRBJ1-5, with a possible D match to TRBD1 (5 bases). The V end was cut by 1 base, the J end by 0 bases, with 16 bases between. The germline gives CDR1 SEHNR, CDR2 FQNEAQ (reference sequence). The CDR3 is made up of 18 amino acids. CDR3 sequence reads: CASSLGPRAGVSNQPQHF. In DNA form, the CDR3 reads TGTGCCAGCAGCTTAGGACCGAGGGCGGGGGTTAGCAATCAGCCCCAGCATTTT.

The rearrangement links TRBV7-9 to TRBJ1-1; 10 bases align to TRBD1. The CDR3 consists of 17 residues. J lost 2 bases, V lost 5 bases, and 11 bases had no gene match. The germline gives CDR1 SEHNR, CDR2 FQNEAQ (reference sequence). The CDR3: CASSLSRDRGGNTEAFF. As DNA, the CDR3 is TGTGCCAGCAGCCTGTCCCGGGACAGGGGAGGAAACACTGAAGCTTTCTTT.

Only one count was recorded for this clone. The CDR3 DNA reads as TGTGCCAGCAGTGTACGAGACAGGGGATCGAGCAATCAGCCCCAGCATTTT. Its protein is CASSVRDRGSSNQPQHF. V and J are TRBV6-1 and TRBJ1-5, with 8 positions matching TRBD1. Per germline, CDR1 MNHNS and CDR2 SASEGT. V was clipped by 4 bases and J by 1 base; unmatched bases: 9. The CDR3 spans 17 residues.

The rearrangement joins TRBV7-6 to TRBJ2-1; TRBD2 might be the D (7 bases). With 4 bases removed from V and 5 bases from J, the gap between germline ends came to 18 bases. From germline, CDR1 is SGHVS and CDR2 FNYEAQ. This CDR3 has 16 amino acids. The CDR3 reads CASSSLGRGKNNEQFF. The CDR3 DNA reads as TGTGCCAGCAGCTCCCTGGGGAGGGGGAAAAACAATGAGCAGTTCTTC.

The chain has TRBV30 and TRBJ2-7; 7 bases line up with TRBD2. This CDR3 has 13 residues. The trim removed 7 bases at V and 0 bases at J, leaving 6 bases unmatched. Per germline, CDR1 GTSNPN and CDR2 SVGIG (reference sequence). The DNA for the CDR3 is TGTGCCTCCTCCAGCGGGGCCTCCTACGAGCAGTACTTC. This translates into CASSSGASYEQYF. The whole variable domain, remainder taken from reference TRBV30 and TRBJ2-7, is SQTIHQWPATLVQPVGSPLSLECTVEGTSNPNLYWYRQAAGRGLQLLFYSVGIGQISSEVPQNLSASRPQDRQFILSSKKLLLSDSGFYLCASSSGASYEQYFGPGTRLTVT.

This chain joins TRBV30 and TRBJ1-2, with D perhaps matching TRBD1 (6 bases). Germline V CDR1 and CDR2: GTSNPN, SVGIG (reference sequence). With 0 bases removed from V and 0 bases from J, the gap between germline ends came to 14 bases. This CDR3 is 16 amino acids long. CDR3 amino acids: CAWSVRLGATNYGYTF. The CDR3, as DNA: TGTGCCTGGAGTGTAAGACTGGGGGCCACTAACTATGGCTACACCTTC. The entire variable domain, with the rest obtained from reference TRBV30 and TRBJ1-2, is as follows: SQTIHQWPATLVQPVGSPLSLECTVEGTSNPNLYWYRQAAGRGLQLLFYSVGIGQISSEVPQNLSASRPQDRQFILSSKKLLLSDSGFYLCAWSVRLGATNYGYTFGSGTRLTVV.

This chain links TRBV7-9 with TRBJ2-7; 9 bases agree with TRBD1. CDR1 is SEHNR, CDR2 FQNEAQ, per germline (reference sequence). This CDR3 is 17 amino acids long. The trim removed 4 bases at V and 5 bases at J, leaving 15 bases unmatched. The CDR3 spells CASSSREQGQGDNEQYF. The DNA for the CDR3 is TGTGCCAGCAGCTCGAGGGAACAGGGACAGGGTGACAACGAGCAGTACTTC.

V and J are TRBV19 and TRBJ2-2, with D perhaps matching TRBD1 (6 bases). V lost 5 bases, J lost 4 bases, and 11 bases lay in between. The CDR3 spans 14 residues. Germline loops: CDR1 LNHDA, CDR2 SQIVND (reference sequence). CDR3 bases: TGTGCCAGTAGTCCCGGGACAATCACCGGGGAGCTGTTTTTT. It yields the protein CASSPGTITGELFF.

The chain employs TRBV27 and TRBJ1-2; D is possibly TRBD1 (5 bases). The CDR3 runs 14 residues. Germline V gene sequence: CDR1 MNHEY, CDR2 SMNVEV (reference sequence). V was clipped by 0 bases and J by 7 bases, with 12 bases between them. CDR3 in amino acids: CASSLSTGSSGYTF. CDR3 nucleotide sequence: TGTGCCAGCAGTTTATCCACAGGCTCCTCTGGCTACACCTTC.

This clone was picked up a small number of times. This chain connects TRBV5-1 to TRBJ1-1; TRBD1 matches at 11 bases. Germline V gene data show CDR1 as SGHRS and CDR2 as YFSETQ. V was pared by 4 bases and J by 9 bases, with 14 bases of the junction left unmatched. The CDR3 is 16 residues long. The CDR3 region is CASSKRTGGAGEKAFF. For the CDR3, the DNA is TGCGCCAGCAGCAAAAGGACAGGGGGCGCAGGCGAAAAAGCTTTCTTT. Variable domain in full (rest from reference TRBV5-1 and TRBJ1-1): KAGVTQTPRYLIKTRGQQVTLSCSPISGHRSVSWYQQTPGQGLQFLFEYFSETQRNKGNFPGRFSGRQFSNSRSEMNVSTLELGDSALYLCASSKRTGGAGEKAFFGQGTRLTVV.